Listed here are 2 T cell receptor beta chains from one sample, sequenced in a study of vaccination and CD4 T cells after COVID-19. Antigens of these TCRs are unknown. Once obtained from cultured CD4+ T cells, the DNA was sequenced using the Oncomine TCR Beta short-read assay. Each CDR3 protein is one row after TCRdb ran MiXCR on the PCR reads. The sample includes some 8,300 distinct CDR3 sequences, around 50% seen only once; the top ten take approximately 8%. As to treatment: roughly 10-day PBMC culture with coronavirus spike peptide pools or control peptides (ViraFEST assay). The sample comprised CD4+ T cells from blood, cultured in vitro. The source of these receptors is a human donor who had recovered from COVID-19.

J is TRBJ1-2 and V is TRBV6-2 or TRBV6-3; D is perhaps TRBD1 (6 bases). Germline V lookup: CDR1 MNHEY, CDR2 SVGEGT. V was trimmed by 8 bases and J by 3 bases, leaving 13 bases between them. There are 13 residues in the CDR3. The CDR3 bases are TGTGCCAGCGGAGACAGGTTCGACTATGGCTACACCTTC. Protein: CASGDRFDYGYTF.

In its sample, this clonotype was seen a few times. The genes are TRBV7-3 and TRBJ2-6, with D maybe TRBD1 (6 bases). V was shortened by 7 bases and J by 0 bases, with 13 bases between the two germline ends. The CDR3 covers 16 residues. Looked up from germline, CDR1 is SGHTA and CDR2 is FQGTGA. This CDR3 is CASTDRMRSGANVLTF. DNA for the CDR3: TGTGCCAGCACCGACAGGATGCGCTCTGGGGCCAACGTCCTGACTTTC. The whole variable domain, filled in from reference TRBV7-3 and TRBJ2-6, reads GAGVSQTPSNKVTEKGKYVELRCDPISGHTALYWYRQSLGQGPEFLIYFQGTGAADDSGLPNDRFFAVRPEGSVSTLKIQRTERGDSAVYLCASTDRMRSGANVLTFGAGSRLTVL.